A few counts support the clone carrying this TCR beta chain. Antigen unknown. The sample belongs to a study of PD-1 blockade in classical Hodgkin lymphoma. There was relapse after autologous stem cell transplantation in every patient, and there was variation in brentuximab vedotin exposure. Classifying best responses yielded complete response, partial response or progressive disease. General study results and limits: Newly diagnosed patients reportedly trailed healthy donors in baseline TCR diversity.

Per germline, CDR1 MNHEY and CDR2 SMNVEV (reference sequence). V lost 3 bases and J 0 bases, leaving 5 bases between the germline ends. The CDR3 runs to 13 residues. The data were produced by immunoSEQ multiplex PCR, yet TCRdb's version contains in-frame clones alone and is incomplete. The sample shows around 9,900 clones, 92% of them seen only once. Sequencing was performed on peripheral blood mononuclear cells (PBMCs), taken at baseline. This sequence originates from a human donor with classical Hodgkin lymphoma. The chain is built from TRBV27 and TRBJ1-1; D not certain. DNA for the CDR3: TGTGCCAGCAGTTTGTTTATGAACACTGAAGCTTTCTTT. It yields the protein CASSLFMNTEAFF.